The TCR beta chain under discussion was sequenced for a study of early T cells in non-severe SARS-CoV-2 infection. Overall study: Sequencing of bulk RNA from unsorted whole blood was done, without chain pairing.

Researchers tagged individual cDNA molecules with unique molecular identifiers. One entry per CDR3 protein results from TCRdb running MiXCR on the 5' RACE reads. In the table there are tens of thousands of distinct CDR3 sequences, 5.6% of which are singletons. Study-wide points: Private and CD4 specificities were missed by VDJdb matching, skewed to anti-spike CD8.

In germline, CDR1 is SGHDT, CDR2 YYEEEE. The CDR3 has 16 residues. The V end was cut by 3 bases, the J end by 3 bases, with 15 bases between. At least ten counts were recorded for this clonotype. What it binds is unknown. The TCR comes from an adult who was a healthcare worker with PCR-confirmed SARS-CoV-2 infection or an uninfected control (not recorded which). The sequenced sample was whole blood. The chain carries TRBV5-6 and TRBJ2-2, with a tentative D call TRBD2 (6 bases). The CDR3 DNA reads TGTGCCAGCAGCTCATCGCCCTGGAGGGACACCGGGGAGCTGTTTTTT. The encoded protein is CASSSSPWRDTGELFF.